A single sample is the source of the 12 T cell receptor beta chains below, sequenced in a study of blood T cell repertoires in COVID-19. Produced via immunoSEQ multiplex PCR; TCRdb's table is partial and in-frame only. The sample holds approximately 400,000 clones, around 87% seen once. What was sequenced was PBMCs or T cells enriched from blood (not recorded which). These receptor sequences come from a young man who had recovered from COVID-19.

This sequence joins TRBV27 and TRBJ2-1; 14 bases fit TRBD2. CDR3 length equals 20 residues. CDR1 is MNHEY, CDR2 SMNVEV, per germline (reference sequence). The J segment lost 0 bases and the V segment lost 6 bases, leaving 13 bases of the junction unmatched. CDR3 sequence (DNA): TGTGCCAGCAGCCGGGCAGGACTAGCGGGGGGCTTAAGCTCCTACAATGAGCAGTTCTTC. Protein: CASSRAGLAGGLSSYNEQFF.

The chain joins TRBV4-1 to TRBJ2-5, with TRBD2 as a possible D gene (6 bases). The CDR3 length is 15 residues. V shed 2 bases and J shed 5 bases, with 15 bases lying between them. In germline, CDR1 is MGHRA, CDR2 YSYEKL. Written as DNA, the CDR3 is TGCGCCAGCAGCCAAATGGGAGGCCAACGGGAGACCCAGTACTTC. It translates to CASSQMGGQRETQYF.

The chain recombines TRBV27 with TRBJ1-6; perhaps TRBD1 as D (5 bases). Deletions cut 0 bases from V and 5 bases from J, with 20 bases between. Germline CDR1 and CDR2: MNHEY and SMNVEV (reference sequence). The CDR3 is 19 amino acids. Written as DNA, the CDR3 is TGTGCCAGCAGTTTATCGCGTCCCCGGGGGTGGGCCGATAATTCACCCCTCCACTTT. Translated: CASSLSRPRGWADNSPLHF.

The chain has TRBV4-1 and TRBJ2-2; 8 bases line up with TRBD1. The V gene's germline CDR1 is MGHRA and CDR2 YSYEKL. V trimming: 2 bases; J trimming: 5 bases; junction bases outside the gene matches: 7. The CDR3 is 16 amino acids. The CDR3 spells CASSQYSTGGTGELFF. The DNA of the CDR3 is TGCGCCAGCAGCCAATACTCTACAGGGGGAACCGGGGAGCTGTTTTTT.

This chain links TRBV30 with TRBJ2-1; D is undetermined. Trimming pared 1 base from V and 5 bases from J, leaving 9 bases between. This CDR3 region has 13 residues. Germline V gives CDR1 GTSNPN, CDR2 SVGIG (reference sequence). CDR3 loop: CAWSASRNNEQFF. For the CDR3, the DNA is TGTGCCTGGAGTGCTTCTAGAAACAATGAGCAGTTCTTC.

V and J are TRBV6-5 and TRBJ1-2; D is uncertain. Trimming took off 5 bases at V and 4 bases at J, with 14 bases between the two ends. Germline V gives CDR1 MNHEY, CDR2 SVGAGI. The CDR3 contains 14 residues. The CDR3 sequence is CASSLRVRGYGYTF. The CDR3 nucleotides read TGTGCCAGCAGTCTCCGGGTACGCGGCTATGGCTACACCTTC.

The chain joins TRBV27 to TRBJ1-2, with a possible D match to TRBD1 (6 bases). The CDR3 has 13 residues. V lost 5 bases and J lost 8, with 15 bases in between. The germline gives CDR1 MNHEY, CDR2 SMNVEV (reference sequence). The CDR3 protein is CASSLRGGRGYTF. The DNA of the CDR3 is TGTGCCAGCAGTCTCCGCGGGGGCAGGGGCTACACCTTC.

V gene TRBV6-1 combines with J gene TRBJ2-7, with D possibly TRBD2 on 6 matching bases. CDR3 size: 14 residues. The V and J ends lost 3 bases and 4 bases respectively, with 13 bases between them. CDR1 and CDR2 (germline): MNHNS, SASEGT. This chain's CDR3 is CASSDLGGRYEQYF. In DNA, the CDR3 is TGTGCCAGCAGTGATTTGGGGGGAAGATACGAGCAGTACTTC.

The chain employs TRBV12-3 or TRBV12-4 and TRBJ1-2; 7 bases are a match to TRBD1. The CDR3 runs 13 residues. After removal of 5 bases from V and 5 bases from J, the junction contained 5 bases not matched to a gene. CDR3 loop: CASSLQGNYGYTF. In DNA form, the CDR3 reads TGTGCCAGCAGTCTACAGGGGAATTATGGCTACACCTTC.

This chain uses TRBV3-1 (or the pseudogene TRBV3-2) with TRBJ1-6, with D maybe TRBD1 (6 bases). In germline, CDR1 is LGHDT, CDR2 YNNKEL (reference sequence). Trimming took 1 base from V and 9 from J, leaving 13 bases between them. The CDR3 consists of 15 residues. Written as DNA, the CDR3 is TGTGCCAGCAGCCAAGGGGTTTTAGGGGGTTCACCCCTCCACTTT. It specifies CASSQGVLGGSPLHF.

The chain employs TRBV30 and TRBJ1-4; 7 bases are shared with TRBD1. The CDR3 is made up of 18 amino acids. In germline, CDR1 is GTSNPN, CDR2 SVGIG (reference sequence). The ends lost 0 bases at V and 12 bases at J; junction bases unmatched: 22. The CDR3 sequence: CAWSVSRSGGGRTPELFF. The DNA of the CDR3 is TGTGCCTGGAGTGTAAGCCGATCCGGAGGGGGCAGAACTCCTGAACTGTTTTTT. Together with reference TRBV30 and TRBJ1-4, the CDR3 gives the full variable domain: SQTIHQWPATLVQPVGSPLSLECTVEGTSNPNLYWYRQAAGRGLQLLFYSVGIGQISSEVPQNLSASRPQDRQFILSSKKLLLSDSGFYLCAWSVSRSGGGRTPELFFGSGTQLSVL.

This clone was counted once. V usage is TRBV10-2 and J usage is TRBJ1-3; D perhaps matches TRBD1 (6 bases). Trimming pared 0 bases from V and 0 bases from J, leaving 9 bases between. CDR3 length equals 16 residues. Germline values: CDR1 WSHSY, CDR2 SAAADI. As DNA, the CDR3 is TGCGCCAGCAGTGAGTCTGGGACACTCTCTGGAAACACCATATATTTT. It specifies CASSESGTLSGNTIYF.